This TCR beta chain originates from a study of T cells after somatic rescue of genetic block. This table comes from immunoSEQ multiplex PCR, and its TCRdb copy is limited to in-frame clones, with some not included. The top ten clones hold roughly 1.5% of a sample with about 110,000 clones, over 80% of them seen once. Germline V gene data show CDR1 as LNHDA and CDR2 as SQIVND (reference sequence). V lost 3 bases, J lost 8 bases, and 10 bases lay in between. The CDR3 consists of 13 residues. This clone has a handful of counts. This sequence originates from a woman between 18 and 29 years old. The chain combines TRBV19 with TRBJ1-4; no reliable D call. Sequenced: peripheral blood mononuclear cells (PBMCs). The CDR3 protein is CASSIAGVEKLFF. The CDR3 nucleotides are TGTGCCAGTAGTATTGCGGGTGTCGAAAAACTGTTTTTT.